These 6 T cell receptor beta chains were all obtained from the same sample, sequenced in a study of blood T cell repertoires in COVID-19. TCRdb keeps only in-frame clones here, not all; method: immunoSEQ multiplex PCR. The top ten clones hold 30% to 45% of a sample with roughly 100,000 clones, approximately 80% of them seen once. The sample consisted of peripheral blood. The receptors shown here come from a man aged 80 or over with acute or convalescent COVID-19.

The gene calls are TRBV6-5 and TRBJ1-1; D is uncertain. V lost 5 bases, J lost 0 bases, and 10 bases lay in between. Germline V gene data show CDR1 as MNHEY and CDR2 as SVGAGI. The CDR3 spans 14 residues. The chain's CDR3 is CASSPGWMNTEAFF. DNA for the CDR3: TGTGCCAGCAGTCCGGGGTGGATGAACACTGAAGCTTTCTTT.

V is TRBV6-1 and J is TRBJ2-3; perhaps TRBD2 as D (7 bases). Trimming removed 1 base from V and 5 bases from J, with 16 bases in between. The CDR3 contains 16 residues. The germline CDR1 and CDR2 sequences are MNHNS and SASEGT. The chain's CDR3 is CASSEVRGGPEDTQYF. CDR3 sequence (DNA): TGTGCCAGCAGTGAAGTCAGGGGAGGGCCAGAAGATACGCAGTATTTT.

V and J are TRBV6-6 and TRBJ2-1; 12 bases fit TRBD2. With V trimmed by 8 bases and J by 0 bases, 2 bases remained unmatched. Per germline, CDR1 MNHNY and CDR2 SVGAGI (reference sequence). This CDR3 comprises 15 residues. The CDR3 nucleotides read TGTGCCAGCCTAGCGGGAGGGACCTCCTACAATGAGCAGTTCTTC. It is translated as CASLAGGTSYNEQFF.

The chain combines TRBV18 with TRBJ2-5, with 7 bases fitting TRBD1. Germline CDR1 reads KGHSH; CDR2 reads LQKENI. V lost 5 bases to trimming and J lost 4 bases; unmatched junction nucleotides: 1. CDR3 length: 12 residues. The CDR3 DNA follows: TGTGCCAGCTCAAACAGGGGAGAGACCCAGTACTTC. It specifies CASSNRGETQYF.

The chain has TRBV7-2 and TRBJ1-2, with D unclear. This CDR3 is 17 amino acids long. Trimming took off 5 bases at V and 1 base at J, with 20 bases between the two ends. The germline gives CDR1 SGHTA, CDR2 FQGNSA. The CDR3: CASSLMGSGSYNYGYTF. DNA of the CDR3: TGTGCCAGCAGCCTTATGGGCAGCGGATCTTATAACTATGGCTACACCTTC.

This chain connects TRBV28 to TRBJ1-4; D unresolved. The V gene lost 6 bases and the J gene lost 2 bases, with 7 bases spanning the gap. Per germline, CDR1 MDHEN and CDR2 SYDVKM. The CDR3 is made up of 13 amino acids. The chain's CDR3 is CASSLSTNEKLFF. The CDR3 bases are TGTGCCAGCAGCCTCTCGACTAATGAAAAACTGTTTTTT.